This T cell receptor (beta chain) was sequenced for a study of beta chain features in type 1 diabetes. Notes on the study in general: When Type 1 diabetes patients were examined, their TCRB CDR3s proved moderately but significantly shorter in all four CD4+ subsets.

The CDR3 runs to 15 residues. Looked up from germline, CDR1 is SQVTM and CDR2 is ANQGSEA. Between the trimmed V and J ends, which lost 1 base and 6 bases, there was a span of 16 bases. What was sequenced were expressed TCRB transcripts, since all of the isolated RNA had been reverse transcribed. The assay was immunoSEQ multiplex PCR, and TCRdb's table has in-frame clones only and misses some. The top ten clones hold roughly 0.12% of a sample with 600,000 to 700,000 clones, 12% of them seen once. A note on this clone: Its cognate antigen is unknown.

This chain uses TRBV29-1 with TRBJ2-1, with a tentative D call TRBD2 (6 bases). Sequencing was carried out using naive CD4+ T cells from blood. The clonotype was recovered from a man aged 25 to 40 with type 1 diabetes. CDR3 in DNA: TGCAGCGTTGAAGGGGCCGGGACTTGGGGCAATGAGCAGTTCTTC. It encodes CSVEGAGTWGNEQFF.